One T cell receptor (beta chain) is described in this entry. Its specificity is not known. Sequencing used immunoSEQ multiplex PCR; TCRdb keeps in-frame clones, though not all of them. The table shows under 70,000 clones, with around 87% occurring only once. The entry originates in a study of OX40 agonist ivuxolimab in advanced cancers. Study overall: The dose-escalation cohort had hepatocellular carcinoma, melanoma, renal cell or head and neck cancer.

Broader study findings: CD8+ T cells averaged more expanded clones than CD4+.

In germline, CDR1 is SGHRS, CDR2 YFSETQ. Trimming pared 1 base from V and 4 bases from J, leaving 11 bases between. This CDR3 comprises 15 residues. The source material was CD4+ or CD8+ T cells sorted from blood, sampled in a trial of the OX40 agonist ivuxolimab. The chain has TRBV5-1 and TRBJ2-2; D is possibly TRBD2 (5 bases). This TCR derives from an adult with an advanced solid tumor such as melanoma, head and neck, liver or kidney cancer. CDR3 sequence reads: CASSLKLEVTGELFF. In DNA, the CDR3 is TGCGCCAGCAGCTTGAAACTAGAAGTCACCGGGGAGCTGTTTTTT.